The rows below give T cell receptor beta chains drawn from one sample of a study of cytomegalovirus exposure and HLA in healthy donors. Sequencing was performed with immunoSEQ multiplex PCR; in TCRdb, only in-frame clones are kept and a portion is missing. The repertoire includes around 150,000 clones, around two thirds of them detected once, and 2.4% sits in the top ten. Sequences were obtained from PBMCs. Receptors originate from a middle-aged woman in good health and CMV-seronegative. The CDR3 runs from the conserved cysteine through the conserved F or W. The D gene is left open where the match is weak. Part of the rows lack a size; the others show once, few, many or a class for expanded clones.

TRBJ1-2	few	TRBV19	NA	TGTGCCAGTAGTATCAACAGCCCGCTGGGCTACACCTTC	CASSINSPLGYTF
TRBJ2-5	NA	TRBV19	TRBD2	TGTGCCAGCCGGGGACTAGCGGGGGAATCGCAAGAGACCCAGTACTTC	CASRGLAGESQETQYF
TRBJ1-4	few	TRBV30	NA	TGTGCCTGCATCTTGGGGCCAGGGGACAAACTGTTTTTT	CACILGPGDKLFF
TRBJ1-3	NA	TRBV19	TRBD1	TGTGCCAGTAGGGGGGACAGCTCTGGAAACACCATATATTTT	CASRGDSSGNTIYF
TRBJ1-6	once	TRBV2	TRBD1	TGTGCCAGCAGTGTCGAGGGGGCGAGTAATTCACCCCTCCACTTT	CASSVEGASNSPLHF
TRBJ1-1	few	TRBV19	TRBD1	TGTGCCAGTAGATCGACAGGGGTGACTGAAGCTTTCTTT	CASRSTGVTEAFF
TRBJ2-5	NA	TRBV5-1	TRBD2	TGCGCCAGCAGCTTACTAGCGGGGACCTTGGGAGAGACCCAGTACTTC	CASSLLAGTLGETQYF
TRBJ2-5	NA	TRBV11-1	NA	TGTGCCAGCAGTACACGGGGAGAAGAGACCCAGTACTTC	CASSTRGEETQYF
TRBJ2-2	NA	TRBV30	NA	TGTGCCTGGAGTGGAGGGGAGGCGGAGCTGTTTTTT	CAWSGGEAELFF
TRBJ2-5	NA	TRBV9	TRBD2	TGTGCCAGCAGCCTTAGCGGGGCCCCCCAAGAGACCCAGTACTTC	CASSLSGAPQETQYF
TRBJ2-2	few	TRBV27	TRBD1	TGTGCCAGCAGCTCTCGTGACTGGGGACAGGGGGAAACCGGGGAGCTGTTTTTT	CASSSRDWGQGETGELFF
TRBJ2-1	few	TRBV4-1	TRBD1	TGCGCCAGCAGCCAAGATGGGGCAGGGGGCGCGGGCCGTTACAATGAGCAGTTCTTC	CASSQDGAGGAGRYNEQFF
TRBJ2-3	few	TRBV9	TRBD1	TGTGCCAGCAGCGTAATGGGACAGGGAGGCGATACGCAGTATTTT	CASSVMGQGGDTQYF
TRBJ2-1	NA	TRBV5-6	NA	TGTGCCAGCAGCTCTAGGTTCAATGAGCAGTTCTTC	CASSSRFNEQFF
TRBJ2-3	NA	TRBV12-5	NA	TGTGCTAGTGGTATCCAAGATACGCAGTATTTT	CASGIQDTQYF
TRBJ1-1	NA	TRBV25-1	NA	TGTGCCAGCAGTTATACAGGGAACGTTAACACTGAAGCTTTCTTT	CASSYTGNVNTEAFF
TRBJ1-1	few	TRBV6-5	NA	TGTGCCAGCAGTTACCGGGGGGGGGAACGAGCTTTCTTT	CASSYRGGERAFF
TRBJ1-4	NA	TRBV25-1	TRBD1	TGTGCCAGCCGAGGGGACAGGGGAAATGAAAAACTGTTTTTT	CASRGDRGNEKLFF
TRBJ1-1	NA	TRBV6-5	NA	TGTGCCAGCAGCCCGGACAGCGTGAACACTGAAGCTTTCTTT	CASSPDSVNTEAFF
TRBJ2-7	NA	TRBV7-9	NA	TGTGCCAGCAGCTTATGGGGCCCCTACGAGCAGTACTTC	CASSLWGPYEQYF
TRBJ1-3	NA	TRBV9	NA	TGTGCCAGACATACAGACACCATATATTTT	CARHTDTIYF
TRBJ1-1	NA	TRBV7-3	TRBD1	TGTGCCAGCAGCCTAATACCGGGACAGGGGCGGACTGAAGCTTTCTTT	CASSLIPGQGRTEAFF
TRBJ1-5	NA	TRBV12-5	TRBD1	TGTGCTAGTGGCGCCCAGGGGGGCCAGCCCCAGCATTTT	CASGAQGGQPQHF
TRBJ2-7	NA	TRBV11-1	NA	TGTGCCAGCAGCTCCCGGGACACGGGCTCCTACGAGCAGTACTTC	CASSSRDTGSYEQYF
TRBJ2-1	NA	TRBV12-5	TRBD2	TGTGCTAGTGGTTTGCAGCTACTAGCGGGGGCCCAAGACAGTGAGCAGTTCTTC	CASGLQLLAGAQDSEQFF
TRBJ1-1	NA	TRBV7-9	NA	TGTGCCAGCAGCCCCCGCCGGACTAATGTAGAAGCTTTCTTT	CASSPRRTNVEAFF
TRBJ2-7	NA	TRBV5-1	NA	TGCGCCAGCAGCCGCGGGGGCCGCTCCTACGAGCAGTACTTC	CASSRGGRSYEQYF
TRBJ1-3	NA	TRBV4-2	NA	TGTGCCAGCAGCAGGGAATTGCCGACAGGCTCCGGAAACACCATATATTTT	CASSRELPTGSGNTIYF
TRBJ1-5	NA	TRBV30	NA	TGTGCCTGGTCCGAACAGCGGGACCAGTCCCAGCATTTT	CAWSEQRDQSQHF
TRBJ1-1	NA	TRBV27	NA	TGTGCCAGCAGTTTCCGGTATTACACTGAAGCTTTCTTT	CASSFRYYTEAFF
TRBJ2-1	NA	TRBV7-9	TRBD2	TGTGCCAGCAGCTCCCTACAGCGGGGTTACAATGAGCAGTTCTTC	CASSSLQRGYNEQFF
TRBJ2-5	NA	TRBV6-5	TRBD1	TGTGCCAGCAGTTACCCTGAGGGGGCTTATGAAGAGACCCAGTACTTC	CASSYPEGAYEETQYF
TRBJ2-6	NA	TRBV19	NA	TGTGCCAGTATGGGGGCAGTCACCCCGGGGGCCAACGTCCTGACTTTC	CASMGAVTPGANVLTF
TRBJ1-2	NA	TRBV7-2	NA	TGTGCCAGCAGCCCGGACAGAAACTATGGCTACACCTTC	CASSPDRNYGYTF
TRBJ1-6	NA	TRBV9	NA	TGTGCCAGCAGCGGATTACAGGGATCGAATTCACCCCTCCACTTT	CASSGLQGSNSPLHF
TRBJ2-5	few	TRBV5-1	NA	TGCGCCAGCAGCTTGAACTTAAAAGAGACCCAGTACTTC	CASSLNLKETQYF
TRBJ2-2	NA	TRBV19	NA	TGTGCCAGTAGTAGCGCTGGGCTCAACACCGGGGAGCTGTTTTTT	CASSSAGLNTGELFF
TRBJ2-7	NA	TRBV6-6	TRBD1	TGTGCCAGCAGTTCCTTTTCGACAGGGATCTACGAGCAGTACTTC	CASSSFSTGIYEQYF
TRBJ2-1	few	TRBV7-9	TRBD2	TGTGCCAGCAGCCCCCTAGCGGGGTTATACAATGAGCAGTTCTTC	CASSPLAGLYNEQFF
TRBJ2-7	NA	TRBV7-6	TRBD1	TGTGCCAGCAGCGCGGGGACAGGGCCCTCCTACGAGCAGTACTTC	CASSAGTGPSYEQYF
TRBJ1-4	NA	TRBV29-1	TRBD1	TGCAGCGTTGAGGACAGGTGGGAAAAACTGTTTTTT	CSVEDRWEKLFF
TRBJ2-5	NA	TRBV4-1	NA	TGCGCCAGCAGCTCAGGCGGCGGGCTAGAGACCCAGTACTTC	CASSSGGGLETQYF
TRBJ2-3	NA	TRBV30	NA	TGTGCCTGGAGTGTACCGGAGACGCAGTATTTT	CAWSVPETQYF
TRBJ1-2	once	TRBV10-3	NA	TGTGCCATCAGCGAAGGGACTGTCTATGGCTACACCTTC	CAISEGTVYGYTF